The clone carrying this T cell receptor beta chain was observed many times. V lost 0 bases, J lost 6 bases, and 11 bases lay in between. CDR1 GTSNPN and CDR2 SVGIG come from the germline V gene (reference sequence). The CDR3 sequence is 14 residues long. This sample's time point: newly diagnosed GD, antithyroid drugs for less than 3 months. The authors made the TCR library using RNA they extracted from PBMCs. The data are from a study of regulatory T cells in long-lasting Graves disease. Arm-PCR of CDR3 regions and iRepertoire HTBI primers were the basis on which TCR beta libraries were built. TCRdb reanalysed the multiplex PCR reads using MiXCR and keeps one entry per CDR3 protein. The sample has hundreds of thousands of distinct CDR3 sequences; roughly a sixth are singletons. The sample was also reused in another study, on T cells in Graves' hyperthyroidism and ophthalmopathy. That report adds: Using the HTBI primer set, a first-round RT-PCR was run on the TCR CDR3. Blood also held most thyroid clonotypes expanded beyond 0.001.

The J gene is TRBJ2-2, the V gene TRBV30; D unresolved. The sequence derives from a man between 35 and 55 years old with Graves disease. Here the sequenced sample was peripheral blood mononuclear cells (PBMCs), taken at new diagnosis, from a patient treated with antithyroid drugs. CDR3 DNA: TGTGCCTGGAGTGTATCCCTTCCTGCCGGGGAGCTGTTTTTT. Its protein product is CAWSVSLPAGELFF.